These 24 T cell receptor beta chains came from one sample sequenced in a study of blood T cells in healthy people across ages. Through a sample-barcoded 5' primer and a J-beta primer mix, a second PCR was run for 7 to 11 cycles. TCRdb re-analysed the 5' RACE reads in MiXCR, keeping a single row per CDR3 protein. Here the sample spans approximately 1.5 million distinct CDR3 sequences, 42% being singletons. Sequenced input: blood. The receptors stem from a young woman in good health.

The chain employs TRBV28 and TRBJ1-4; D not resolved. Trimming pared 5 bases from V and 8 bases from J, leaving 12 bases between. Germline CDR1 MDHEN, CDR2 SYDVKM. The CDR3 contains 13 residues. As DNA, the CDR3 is TGTGCCAGCAGTGTTCGGGGAACGGAAAAACTGTTTTTT. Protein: CASSVRGTEKLFF.

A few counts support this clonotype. CDR3 DNA: TGTGCCAGCAGACCGGTGACAGGACTCATAGAGACCCAGTACTTC. It yields the protein CASRPVTGLIETQYF. The gene calls are TRBV5-6 and TRBJ2-5; perhaps TRBD1 as D (6 bases). Trimming shortened V by 5 bases and J by 4 bases, and 18 bases separated the two germline ends. This CDR3 is built from 15 residues. Germline V gene data show CDR1 as SGHDT and CDR2 as YYEEEE.

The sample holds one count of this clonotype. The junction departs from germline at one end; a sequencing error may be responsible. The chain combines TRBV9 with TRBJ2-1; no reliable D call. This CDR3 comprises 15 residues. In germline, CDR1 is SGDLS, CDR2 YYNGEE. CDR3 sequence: CACSVFGLPGDEQFF. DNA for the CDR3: TGTGCCTGCAGCGTATTTGGGCTCCCTGGGGATGAGCAGTTCTTC.

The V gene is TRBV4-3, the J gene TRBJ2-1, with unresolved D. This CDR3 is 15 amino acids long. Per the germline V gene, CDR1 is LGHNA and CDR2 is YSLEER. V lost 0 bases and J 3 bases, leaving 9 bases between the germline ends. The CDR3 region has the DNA TGCGCCAGCAGCCAAGATGAGAATCTCTACAATGAGCAGTTCTTC. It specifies CASSQDENLYNEQFF.

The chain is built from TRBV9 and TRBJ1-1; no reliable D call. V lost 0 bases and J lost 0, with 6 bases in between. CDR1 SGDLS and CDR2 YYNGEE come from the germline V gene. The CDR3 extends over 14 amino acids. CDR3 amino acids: CASSVGSMNTEAFF. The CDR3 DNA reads TGTGCCAGCAGCGTAGGGTCCATGAACACTGAAGCTTTCTTT.

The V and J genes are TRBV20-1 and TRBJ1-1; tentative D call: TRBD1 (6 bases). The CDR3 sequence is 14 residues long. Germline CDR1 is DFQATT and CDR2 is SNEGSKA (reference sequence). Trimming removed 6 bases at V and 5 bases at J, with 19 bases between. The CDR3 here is CSAFQQGRYTEAFF. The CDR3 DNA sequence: TGCAGTGCATTCCAACAGGGCCGGTATACTGAAGCTTTCTTT.

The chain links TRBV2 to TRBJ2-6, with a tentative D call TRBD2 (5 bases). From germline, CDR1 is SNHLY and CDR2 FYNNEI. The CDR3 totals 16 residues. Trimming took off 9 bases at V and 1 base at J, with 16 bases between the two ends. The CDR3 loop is CASVRGIGSGANVLTF. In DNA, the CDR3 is TGTGCCAGTGTTAGAGGGATCGGGTCTGGGGCCAACGTCCTGACTTTC.

The CDR3 here is CASSPGTGAPLGYTF. The CDR3 DNA reads TGCGCCAGCAGCCCTGGGACAGGGGCCCCCCTTGGCTACACCTTC. The chain employs TRBV4-3 and TRBJ1-2; 10 nucleotides line up with TRBD1. V lost 4 bases to trimming and J lost 7 bases; unmatched junction nucleotides: 9. The length of the CDR3 is 15 residues. CDR1 is LGHNA and CDR2 is YSLEER in the germline V gene.

CDR3 residues: CASSPQTGLGTEAFF. CDR3 coding DNA: TGTGCCAGCAGCCCACAAACAGGGTTAGGCACTGAAGCTTTCTTT. This chain uses TRBV7-2 with TRBJ1-1; TRBD1 might be the D (6 bases). Germline V gene data show CDR1 as SGHTA and CDR2 as FQGNSA. V lost 5 bases and J lost 4, with 17 bases in between. The CDR3 consists of 15 residues.

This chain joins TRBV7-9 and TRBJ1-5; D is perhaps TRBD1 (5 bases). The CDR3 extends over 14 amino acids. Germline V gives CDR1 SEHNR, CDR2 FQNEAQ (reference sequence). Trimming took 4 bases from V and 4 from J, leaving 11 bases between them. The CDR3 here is CASSSDTRNQPQHF. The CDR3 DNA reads TGTGCCAGCAGCTCGGACACGCGTAATCAGCCCCAGCATTTT. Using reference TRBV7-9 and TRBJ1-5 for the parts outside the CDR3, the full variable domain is DTGVSQNPRHKITKRGQNVTFRCDPISEHNRLYWYRQTLGQGPEFLTYFQNEAQLEKSRLLSDRFSAERPKGSFSTLEIQRTEQGDSAMYLCASSSDTRNQPQHFGDGTRLSIL.

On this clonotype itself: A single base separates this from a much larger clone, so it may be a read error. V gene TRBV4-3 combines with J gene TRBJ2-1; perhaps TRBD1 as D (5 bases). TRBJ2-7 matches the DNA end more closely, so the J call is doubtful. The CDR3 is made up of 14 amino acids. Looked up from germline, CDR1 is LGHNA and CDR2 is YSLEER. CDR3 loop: CASSQDKGYNEQYF. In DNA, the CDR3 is TGCGCCAGCAGCCAAGATAAGGGGTACAATGAGCAGTACTTC.

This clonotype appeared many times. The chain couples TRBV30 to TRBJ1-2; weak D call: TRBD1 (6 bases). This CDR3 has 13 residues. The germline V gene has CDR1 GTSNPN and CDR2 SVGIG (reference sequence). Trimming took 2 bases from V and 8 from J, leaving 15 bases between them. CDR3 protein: CAWSSSPRGGYTF. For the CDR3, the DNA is TGTGCCTGGAGTTCCTCCCCCAGGGGAGGCTACACCTTC.

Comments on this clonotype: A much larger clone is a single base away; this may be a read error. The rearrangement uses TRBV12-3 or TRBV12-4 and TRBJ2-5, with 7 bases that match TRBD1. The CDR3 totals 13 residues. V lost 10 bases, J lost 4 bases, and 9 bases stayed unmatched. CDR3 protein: CATTRGGRETQYF. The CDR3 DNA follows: TGTGCCACCACCCGAGGGGGCCGAGAGACCCAGTACTTC.

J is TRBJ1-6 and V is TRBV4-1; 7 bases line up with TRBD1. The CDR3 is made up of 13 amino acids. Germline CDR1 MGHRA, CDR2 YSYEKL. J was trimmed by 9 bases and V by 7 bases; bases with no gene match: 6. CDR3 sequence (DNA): TGCGCCAGCACCGGGCAGGGGGTTTCACCCCTCCACTTT. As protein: CASTGQGVSPLHF.

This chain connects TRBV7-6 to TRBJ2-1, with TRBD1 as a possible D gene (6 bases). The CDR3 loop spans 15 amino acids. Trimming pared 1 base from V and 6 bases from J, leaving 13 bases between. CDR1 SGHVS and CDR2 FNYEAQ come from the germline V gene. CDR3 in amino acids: CASSLETGFGNEQFF. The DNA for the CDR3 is TGTGCCAGCAGCTTAGAGACAGGTTTTGGCAATGAGCAGTTCTTC.

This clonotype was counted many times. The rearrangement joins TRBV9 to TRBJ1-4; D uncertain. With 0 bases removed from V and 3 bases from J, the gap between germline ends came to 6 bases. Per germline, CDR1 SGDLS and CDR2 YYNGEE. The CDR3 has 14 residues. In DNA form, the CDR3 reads TGTGCCAGCAGCGTAGCGGGTGCTAATGAAAAACTGTTTTTT. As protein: CASSVAGANEKLFF.

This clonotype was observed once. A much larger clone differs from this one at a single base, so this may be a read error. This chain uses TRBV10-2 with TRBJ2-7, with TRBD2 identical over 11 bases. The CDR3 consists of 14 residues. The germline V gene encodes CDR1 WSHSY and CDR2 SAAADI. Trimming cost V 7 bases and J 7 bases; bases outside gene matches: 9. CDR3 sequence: CASTSLAGDNEQYF. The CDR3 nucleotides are TGCGCCAGCACCTCACTAGCGGGGGACAATGAGCAGTACTTC.

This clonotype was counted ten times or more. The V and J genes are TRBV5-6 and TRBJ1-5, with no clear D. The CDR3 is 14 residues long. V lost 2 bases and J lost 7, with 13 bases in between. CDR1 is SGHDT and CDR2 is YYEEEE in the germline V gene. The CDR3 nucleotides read TGTGCCAGCAGCTTAGGACCCGGGGAACAGCCCCAGCATTTT. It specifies CASSLGPGEQPQHF.

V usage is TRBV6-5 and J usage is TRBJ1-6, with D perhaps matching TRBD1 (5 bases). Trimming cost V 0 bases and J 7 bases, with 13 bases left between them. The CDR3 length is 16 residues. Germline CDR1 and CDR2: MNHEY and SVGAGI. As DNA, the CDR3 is TGTGCCAGCAGTTACTCGGGGGGGTGGGGGAATTCACCCCTCCACTTT. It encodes CASSYSGGWGNSPLHF.

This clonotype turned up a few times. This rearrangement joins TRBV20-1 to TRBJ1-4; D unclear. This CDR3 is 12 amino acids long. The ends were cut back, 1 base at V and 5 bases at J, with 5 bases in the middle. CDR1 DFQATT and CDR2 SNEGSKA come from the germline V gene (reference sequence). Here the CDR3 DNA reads TGCAGTGCTAGAGTGGTGAATGAAAAACTGTTTTTT. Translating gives CSARVVNEKLFF.

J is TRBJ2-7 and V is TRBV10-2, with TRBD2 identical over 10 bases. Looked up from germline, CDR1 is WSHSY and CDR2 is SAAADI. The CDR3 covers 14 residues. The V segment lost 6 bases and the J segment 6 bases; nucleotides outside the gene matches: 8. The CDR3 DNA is TGCGCCAGCAGGGGTATTCTAGCGGGGGTCGAGCAGTACTTC. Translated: CASRGILAGVEQYF.

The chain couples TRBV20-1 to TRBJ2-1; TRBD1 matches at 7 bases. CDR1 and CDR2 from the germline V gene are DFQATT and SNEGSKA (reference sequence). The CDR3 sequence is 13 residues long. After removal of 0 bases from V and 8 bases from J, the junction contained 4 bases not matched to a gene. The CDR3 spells CSAREHRGYEQFF. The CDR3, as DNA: TGCAGTGCTAGAGAGCACAGGGGTTATGAGCAGTTCTTC.

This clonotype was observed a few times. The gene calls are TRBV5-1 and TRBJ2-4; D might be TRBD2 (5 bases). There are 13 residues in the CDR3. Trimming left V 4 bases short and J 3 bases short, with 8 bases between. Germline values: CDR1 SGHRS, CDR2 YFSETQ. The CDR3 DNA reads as TGCGCCAGCAGCCGGGATTTCAAAAACATTCAGTACTTC. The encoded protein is CASSRDFKNIQYF.

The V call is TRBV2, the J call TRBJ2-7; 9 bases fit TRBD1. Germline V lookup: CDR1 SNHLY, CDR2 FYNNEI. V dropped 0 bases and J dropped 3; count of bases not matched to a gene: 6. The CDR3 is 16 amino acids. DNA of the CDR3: TGTGCCAGCAGTGAAGCTACAGGGGGCCGCTTCTACGAGCAGTACTTC. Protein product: CASSEATGGRFYEQYF.